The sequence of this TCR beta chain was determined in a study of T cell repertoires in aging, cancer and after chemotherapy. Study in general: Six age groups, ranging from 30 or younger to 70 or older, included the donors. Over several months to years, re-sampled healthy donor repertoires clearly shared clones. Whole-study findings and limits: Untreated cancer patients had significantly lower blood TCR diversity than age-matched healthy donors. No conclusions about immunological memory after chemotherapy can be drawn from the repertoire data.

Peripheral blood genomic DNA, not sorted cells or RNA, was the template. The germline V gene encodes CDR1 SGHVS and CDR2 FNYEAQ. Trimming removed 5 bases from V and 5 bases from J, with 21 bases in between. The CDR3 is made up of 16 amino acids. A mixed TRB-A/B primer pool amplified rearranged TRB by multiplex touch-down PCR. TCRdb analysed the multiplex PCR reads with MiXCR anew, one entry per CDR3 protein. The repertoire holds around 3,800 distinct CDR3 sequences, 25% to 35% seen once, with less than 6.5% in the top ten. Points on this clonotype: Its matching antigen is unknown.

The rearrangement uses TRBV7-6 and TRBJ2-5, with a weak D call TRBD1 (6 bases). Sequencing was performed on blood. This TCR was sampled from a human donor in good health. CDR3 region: CASSLIGGQGVETQYF. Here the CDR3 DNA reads TGTGCCAGCAGCCTAATTGGGGGACAAGGGGTGGAGACCCAGTACTTC.